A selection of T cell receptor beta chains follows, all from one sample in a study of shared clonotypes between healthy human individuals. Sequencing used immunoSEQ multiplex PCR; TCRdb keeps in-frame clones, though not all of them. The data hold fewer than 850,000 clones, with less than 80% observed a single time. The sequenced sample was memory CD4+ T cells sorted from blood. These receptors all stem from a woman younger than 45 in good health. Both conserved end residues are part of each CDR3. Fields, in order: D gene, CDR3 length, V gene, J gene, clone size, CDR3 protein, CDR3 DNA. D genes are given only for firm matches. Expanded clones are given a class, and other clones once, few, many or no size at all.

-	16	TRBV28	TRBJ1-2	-	CASSLAGTPRGDGYTF	TGTGCCAGCAGTTTAGCCGGGACCCCCCGCGGGGATGGCTACACCTTC
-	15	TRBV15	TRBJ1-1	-	CATSRGSDPNTEAFF	TGTGCCACCAGCAGAGGGTCAGATCCGAACACTGAAGCTTTCTTT
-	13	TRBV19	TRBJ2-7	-	CASSQGYSYEQYF	TGTGCCAGTAGTCAGGGGTACTCCTACGAGCAGTACTTC
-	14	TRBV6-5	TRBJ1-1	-	CASSYGRQDTEAFF	TGTGCCAGCAGTTACGGACGACAGGACACTGAAGCTTTCTTT
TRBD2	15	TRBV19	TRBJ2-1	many	CASRFRGGSENEQFF	TGTGCCAGTAGGTTTAGGGGAGGGTCTGAGAATGAGCAGTTCTTC
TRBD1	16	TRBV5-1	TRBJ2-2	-	CASSRPGTEDTGELFF	TGCGCCAGCAGCCGTCCCGGGACAGAGGACACCGGGGAGCTGTTTTTT
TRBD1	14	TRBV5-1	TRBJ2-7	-	CASSFRDRGNEQYF	TGCGCCAGCAGCTTCCGGGACAGGGGCAACGAGCAGTACTTC
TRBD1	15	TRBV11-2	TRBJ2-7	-	CASSLRGQGDYEQYF	TGTGCCAGCAGCCTTAGGGGACAGGGGGACTACGAGCAGTACTTC
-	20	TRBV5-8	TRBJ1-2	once	CASSPSPGFIFGRANYGYTF	TGTGCCAGCAGCCCGAGCCCCGGTTTCATATTTGGCAGGGCTAACTATGGCTACACCTTC
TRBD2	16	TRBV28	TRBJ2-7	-	CASRGSGLVRSYEQYF	TGTGCCAGCAGGGGCTCAGGACTAGTCCGCTCCTACGAGCAGTACTTC
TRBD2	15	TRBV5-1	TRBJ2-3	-	CASGLAGGSADTQYF	TGCGCCAGCGGACTAGCGGGAGGGTCTGCAGATACGCAGTATTTT
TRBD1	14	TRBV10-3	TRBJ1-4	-	CAISEPGQGEKLFF	TGTGCCATCAGTGAACCGGGACAGGGAGAAAAACTGTTTTTT
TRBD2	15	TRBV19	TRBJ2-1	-	CASRITGFGGNEQFF	TGTGCCAGTCGGATAACGGGATTCGGGGGGAATGAGCAGTTCTTC
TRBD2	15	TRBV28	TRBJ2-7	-	CASSLLLAATYEQYF	TGTGCCAGCAGTTTATTACTAGCGGCCACCTACGAGCAGTACTTC
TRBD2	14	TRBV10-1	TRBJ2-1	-	CASSPGLAVNEQFF	TGCGCCAGCAGTCCGGGACTAGCGGTCAATGAGCAGTTCTTC
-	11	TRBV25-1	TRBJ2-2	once	CASRRSGELFF	TGTGCCAGCAGACGGTCCGGGGAGCTGTTTTTT
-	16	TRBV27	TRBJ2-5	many	CASSPGPTWMEETQYF	TGTGCCAGCAGTCCAGGCCCAACCTGGATGGAAGAGACCCAGTACTTC
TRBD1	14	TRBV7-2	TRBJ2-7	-	CASSPGQGFNEQYF	TGTGCCAGCAGCCCGGGACAGGGCTTTAACGAGCAGTACTTC
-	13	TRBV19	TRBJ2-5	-	CASSMALRETQYF	TGTGCCAGTAGTATGGCTCTTCGTGAGACCCAGTACTTC
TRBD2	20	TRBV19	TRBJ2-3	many	CASSIDRGWASGSLTDTQYF	TGTGCCAGTAGTATAGATCGAGGTTGGGCTAGCGGGAGCTTGACAGATACGCAGTATTTT
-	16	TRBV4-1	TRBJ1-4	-	CASSLTGGARSEKLFF	TGCGCCAGCAGCCTTACAGGCGGGGCGCGAAGTGAAAAACTGTTTTTT
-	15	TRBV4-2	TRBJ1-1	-	CASSQGRGVNTEAFF	TGTGCCAGCAGCCAAGGTCGGGGGGTGAACACTGAAGCTTTCTTT
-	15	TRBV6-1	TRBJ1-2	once	CASTAGGEPSYGYTF	TGTGCCAGCACTGCGGGCGGGGAGCCCTCCTATGGCTACACCTTC
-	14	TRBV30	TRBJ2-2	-	CALTQGWDTGELFF	TGTGCCTTAACACAGGGATGGGACACCGGGGAGCTGTTTTTT
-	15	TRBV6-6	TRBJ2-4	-	CASSYSAGAKNIQYF	TGTGCCAGCAGTTACTCGGCCGGGGCCAAAAACATTCAGTACTTC